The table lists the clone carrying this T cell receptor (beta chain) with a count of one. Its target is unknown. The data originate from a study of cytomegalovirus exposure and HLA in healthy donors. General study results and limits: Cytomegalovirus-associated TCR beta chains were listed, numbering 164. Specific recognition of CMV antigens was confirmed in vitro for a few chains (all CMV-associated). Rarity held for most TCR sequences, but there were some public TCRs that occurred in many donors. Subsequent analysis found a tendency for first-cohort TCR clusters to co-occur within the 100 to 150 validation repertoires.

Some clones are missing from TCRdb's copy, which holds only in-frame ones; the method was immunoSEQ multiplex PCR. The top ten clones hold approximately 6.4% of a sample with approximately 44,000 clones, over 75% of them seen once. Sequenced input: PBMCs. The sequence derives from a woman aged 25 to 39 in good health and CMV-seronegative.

The DNA of the CDR3 is TGTGCCAGCAGTCGACGGACTAGCGGGGAGACCTACAATGAGCAGTTCTTC. It is translated as CASSRRTSGETYNEQFF. V and J are TRBV27 and TRBJ2-1; 12 positions match TRBD2. The germline V gene encodes CDR1 MNHEY and CDR2 SMNVEV (reference sequence). The junction had 7 bases not matched to a gene; V was cut back by 5 bases and J by 2 bases. CDR3 length: 17 residues.